The next 21 T cell receptor beta chains were all read from a single sample in a study of blood T cells in healthy people across ages. Combining a sample-barcoded 5' primer with a J-beta primer mix, a second PCR ran for roughly 7 to 12 cycles. MiXCR was run by TCRdb on the 5' RACE reads, yielding one entry per CDR3 protein. The top ten clones hold 7.7% of a sample with around 1,700,000 distinct CDR3 sequences, 28% of them seen once. Sequencing was carried out using blood. Every receptor here comes from a woman aged 30 to 39 in good health.

Ten or more counts support this clonotype. This chain uses TRBV20-1 with TRBJ2-1; 11 nucleotides line up with TRBD1. The CDR3 length is 15 residues. The germline V gene has CDR1 DFQATT and CDR2 SNEGSKA (reference sequence). V was clipped by 5 bases and J by 7 bases; unmatched bases: 10. The CDR3 is CSAPAGQGASNEQFF. DNA for the CDR3: TGCAGTGCTCCAGCCGGACAGGGGGCGTCGAATGAGCAGTTCTTC.

This clonotype was observed a single time. This chain joins TRBV7-9 and TRBJ2-2; 9 bases map to TRBD2. The CDR3 sequence is 18 residues long. The V segment lost 1 base and the J segment 1 base; nucleotides outside the gene matches: 7. The germline V gene has CDR1 SEHNR and CDR2 FQNEAQ (reference sequence). The CDR3 region is CASSLVGLAQRNTGELFF. The CDR3 coding sequence is TGTGCCAGCAGCTTAGTAGGACTAGCGCAAAGGAACACCGGGGAGCTGTTTTTT.

There are many counts of this clonotype. The rearrangement links TRBV20-1 to TRBJ2-3; D is unresolved. CDR1 and CDR2 from the germline V gene are DFQATT and SNEGSKA (reference sequence). This CDR3 is 15 amino acids long. V gave up 3 bases and J gave up 2 bases, with 15 bases separating them. The CDR3 loop reads CSARIAGLPTDTQYF. DNA of the CDR3: TGCAGTGCTAGGATAGCAGGATTGCCCACAGATACGCAGTATTTT.

There are a few counts of this clonotype. The chain couples TRBV10-1 to TRBJ2-2; 7 nucleotides match TRBD1. The V segment lost 8 bases and the J segment 4 bases; nucleotides outside the gene matches: 4. CDR3 length equals 13 residues. The germline gives CDR1 WNHNN, CDR2 SYGVQD (reference sequence). The CDR3 sequence: CASRDSSTGELFF. In nucleotides, the CDR3 is TGCGCCAGCCGGGACAGTTCCACCGGGGAGCTGTTTTTT.

The V call is TRBV4-1, the J call TRBJ1-1; D not resolved. Deletions cut 3 bases from V and 7 bases from J, with 15 bases between. Germline CDR1 is MGHRA and CDR2 is YSYEKL. This CDR3 has 14 residues. The CDR3 region has the DNA TGCGCCAGCAGCCATGGTCGGGCAGCAAGTGAAGCTTTCTTT. The encoded protein is CASSHGRAASEAFF.

The V gene is TRBV28, the J gene TRBJ1-2; D unresolved. With 5 bases removed from V and 0 bases from J, the gap between germline ends came to 7 bases. Germline lookup yields CDR1 MDHEN and CDR2 SYDVKM. CDR3 size: 13 residues. CDR3 nucleotide sequence: TGTGCCAGCAGTGCCAGACCTAACTATGGCTACACCTTC. Its translation is CASSARPNYGYTF.

Details on this clonotype: This may arise from a read error, as a much more abundant clone is one base away. The chain is built from TRBV7-2 and TRBJ2-7; D tentatively reads TRBD1 or TRBD2 (6 bases each). This CDR3 has 13 residues. The germline V gene encodes CDR1 SGHTA and CDR2 FQGNSA. CDR3 amino acids: CAGSSMGAGEQYF. The CDR3 nucleotides are TGTGCCGGCAGCTCTATGGGGGCGGGGGAGCAGTACTTC. Full variable domain (remainder filled in from reference TRBV7-2 and TRBJ2-7): GAGVSQSPSNKVTEKGKDVELRCDPISGHTALYWYRQSLGQGLEFLIYFQGNSAPDKSGLPSDRFSAERTGGSVSTLTIQRTQQEDSAVYLCAGSSMGAGEQYFGPGTRLTVT.

This chain links TRBV2 with TRBJ1-2; no reliable D call. V was cut by 8 bases and J by 4 bases, with 11 bases left in between. The CDR3 spans 12 residues. Germline assignment: CDR1 SNHLY and CDR2 FYNNEI. CDR3 amino acids: CASEAASYGYTF. Here the CDR3 DNA reads TGTGCCAGCGAGGCAGCCAGCTATGGCTACACCTTC.

The chain has TRBV7-2 and TRBJ2-7, with unresolved D. Germline V CDR1 and CDR2: SGHTA, FQGNSA. V shed 5 bases and J shed 1 base, with 15 bases lying between them. The CDR3 length is 15 residues. The CDR3 DNA sequence: TGTGCCAGCAGCGGCCGGACCTTCGGATCCTACGAGCAGTACTTC. Translated: CASSGRTFGSYEQYF.

The sample holds a few counts of this clonotype. This chain connects TRBV7-6 to TRBJ2-1; 7 bases map to TRBD2. The CDR3 consists of 16 residues. J lost 2 bases, V lost 1 base, and 5 bases had no gene match. Germline V gene sequence: CDR1 SGHVS, CDR2 FNYEAQ. The CDR3 sequence is CASSLDMREPYNEQFF. The CDR3 bases are TGTGCCAGCAGCTTAGATATGCGGGAGCCCTACAATGAGCAGTTCTTC. The complete variable domain, with remaining parts taken from reference TRBV7-6 and TRBJ2-1, reads GAGVSQSPRYKVTKRGQDVALRCDPISGHVSLYWYRQALGQGPEFLTYFNYEAQQDKSGLPNDRFSAERPEGSISTLTIQRTEQRDSAMYRCASSLDMREPYNEQFFGPGTRLTVL.

On this clonotype itself: At one end, the junction sequence differs from germline, possibly due to a read error. The CDR3 DNA follows: TGTGCCTGCAGCTTGAGGCGGGAACACAATGAGCAGTTCTTC. It specifies CACSLRREHNEQFF. The chain joins TRBV7-2 to TRBJ2-1, with D possibly TRBD2 on 6 matching bases. The CDR3 spans 14 residues. Germline V gene sequence: CDR1 SGHTA, CDR2 FQGNSA.

The chain carries TRBV20-1 and TRBJ1-5; D gene uncertain. V dropped 4 bases and J dropped 2 bases, with 15 bases sitting between them. CDR1 and CDR2 (germline): DFQATT, SNEGSKA (reference sequence). This CDR3 spans 15 amino acids. The CDR3 DNA follows: TGCAGTGCTACCCCGGGAGTCGGGGGCAATCAGCCCCAGCATTTT. Encoded protein: CSATPGVGGNQPQHF.

This clonotype was counted only a few times. This chain links TRBV18 with TRBJ2-1, with 8 bases lining up with TRBD2. V was pared by 0 bases and J by 13 bases, with 5 bases of the junction left unmatched. Germline assignment: CDR1 KGHSH and CDR2 LQKENI. The CDR3 runs to 13 residues. The CDR3 is CASSPPLAGPQFF. The DNA for the CDR3 is TGTGCCAGCTCACCACCCCTAGCGGGTCCCCAGTTCTTC.

The chain has TRBV29-1 and TRBJ2-5; 8 nucleotides line up with TRBD2. Germline-derived CDR1 and CDR2 are SQVTM and ANQGSEA. There are 16 residues in the CDR3. The J segment lost 5 bases and the V segment lost 7 bases, leaving 18 bases of the junction unmatched. CDR3 DNA sequence: TGCAGCGGGGGGGTTAGCGGGAATTCACCGGGGGAGACCCAGTACTTC. This translates into CSGGVSGNSPGETQYF. Full variable domain (remainder filled in from reference TRBV29-1 and TRBJ2-5): SAVISQKPSRDICQRGTSLTIQCQVDSQVTMMFWYRQQPGQSLTLIATANQGSEATYESGFVIDKFPISRPNLTFSTLTVSNMSPEDSSIYLCSGGVSGNSPGETQYFGPGTRLLVL.

Remarks on this clonotype: The DNA is omitted, as the CDR3 cannot be located on it reliably, and the CDR3 follows TCRdb's listing. The chain is built from TRBV29-1 and TRBJ1-2. The germline gives CDR1 SQVTM, CDR2 ANQGSEA. The CDR3 region is 10 residues in length, termini included. CDR3 residues: CSGDSYGCTF.

V gene TRBV28 combines with J gene TRBJ2-5; D is undetermined. The V gene lost 6 bases and the J gene lost 5 bases, with 16 bases spanning the gap. The V gene's germline CDR1 is MDHEN and CDR2 SYDVKM. CDR3 length: 14 residues. The CDR3 region is CASRRTTLGETQYF. As DNA, the CDR3 is TGTGCCAGCAGGAGAACAACCCTGGGGGAGACCCAGTACTTC.

J is TRBJ2-5 and V is TRBV28, with D perhaps TRBD1 or TRBD2 (6 bases each). Germline assignment: CDR1 MDHEN and CDR2 SYDVKM. The CDR3 is made up of 13 amino acids. With 8 bases removed from V and 5 bases from J, the gap between germline ends came to 15 bases. The CDR3: CASGWRGTETQYF. CDR3 nucleotides: TGTGCCAGCGGATGGAGGGGGACGGAGACCCAGTACTTC.

This clonotype was found a few times. The chain carries TRBV6-1 and TRBJ1-2, with D unclear. Trimming removed 6 bases at V and 6 bases at J, with 17 bases between. The CDR3 spans 14 residues. Germline V CDR1 and CDR2: MNHNS, SASEGT. The CDR3 nucleotides read TGTGCCAGCAGCCGACTCCCGGAGGCGGATGGCTACACCTTC. It encodes CASSRLPEADGYTF.

The chain uses TRBV2 and TRBJ2-7; maybe TRBD2 (5 bases). The J call may be in error: the DNA end matches TRBJ2-5 better. Germline V gene sequence: CDR1 SNHLY, CDR2 FYNNEI. CDR3 length: 15 amino acids. DNA of the CDR3: TGTGCCAGCGCGGGCCCCGGCGGGCGCAGAGAGACCCAGTACTTC. Translated, it gives CASAGPGGRRETQYF.

This clonotype was detected a few times. The V and J genes are TRBV6-5 and TRBJ1-2, with 7 bases lining up with TRBD1. Germline values: CDR1 MNHEY, CDR2 SVGAGI. Trimming at V came to 2 bases and at J to 6 bases, leaving 15 bases not matched to a gene. CDR3 length: 17 residues. This CDR3 is CASSYERKNRGKHGYTF. CDR3 DNA: TGTGCCAGCAGTTACGAGAGAAAGAACAGGGGCAAGCATGGCTACACCTTC.

A remark on this clonotype: A read error may be the cause here, since a much bigger clone is one base away. The CDR3 loop is CASSSPETSGTNEQFF. CDR3 nucleotides: TGTGCCAGCAGTTCCCCGGAGACTAGCGGGACCAATGAGCAGTTCTTC. The chain carries TRBV6-6 and TRBJ2-1; 11 positions match TRBD2. V lost 4 bases to trimming and J lost 6 bases; unmatched junction nucleotides: 8. From germline, CDR1 is MNHNY and CDR2 SVGAGI (reference sequence). CDR3 length: 16 amino acids.